Described below is a single T cell receptor (beta chain) sequence and its context. Template switching (which added a universal primer site) was used, and cDNA carried unique molecular identifiers. TCRdb analysed the 5' RACE reads with MiXCR anew, one entry per CDR3 protein. The table includes approximately 300,000 distinct CDR3 sequences, roughly 9% detected once. The data were taken from a study of identical twins. CDR1 SGDLS and CDR2 YYNGEE come from the germline V gene. CDR3 size: 12 residues. V was cut by 3 bases and J by 6 bases, with 7 bases left in between. The sample also formed part of further work on yellow fever vaccine responses in identical twins. Per that paper: Each twin's T cell response to the vaccine was reported to look partly convergent and partly personalized.

This receptor was taken from a woman younger than 35 in good health. The specimen sequenced was CD8+ T cells sorted from blood. This chain joins TRBV9 and TRBJ1-3; D call uncertain. This CDR3 is CASSGQENTIYF. The CDR3 region has the DNA TGTGCCAGCAGCGGTCAGGAAAACACCATATATTTT.